These T cell receptor beta chains were read from a single sample in a study of blood T cell repertoires in COVID-19. The repertoire was sequenced with immunoSEQ multiplex PCR; TCRdb's copy has only in-frame clones and lacks some. The profile shows tens of thousands of clones, 75% to 90% of them singletons. The sequenced material came from peripheral blood. The receptors shown here come from a woman over 75 with acute or convalescent COVID-19. Each CDR3 is given with its conserved first and last residue. The D gene is left open where the match is weak. Size tells how often a clone was seen (once, few, many) or the class of an expanded clone, and some rows leave it out.

cdr3_nt	cdr3_aa	d_call	v_call	j_call	clone_size
TGCGCCAGCAGCTTGGGATGGGGAGAGGACACTGAAGCTTTCTTT	CASSLGWGEDTEAFF	-	TRBV5-1	TRBJ1-1	few
TGTGCCAGCAGTGGGGGGACTTCGGGCTTTGGGGCCAACGTCCTGACTTTC	CASSGGTSGFGANVLTF	-	TRBV6-1	TRBJ2-6	-
TGTGCCAGCAGCTTAGGCCACAGTACAGGGGGCACTGAAGCTTTCTTT	CASSLGHSTGGTEAFF	TRBD1	TRBV7-9	TRBJ1-1	-
TGTGCCAGTAGTACACCCCGGAGGACTGGGGCCAACGTCCTGACTTTC	CASSTPRRTGANVLTF	-	TRBV19	TRBJ2-6	-
TGTGCCAGCAGTGCCCAGTCTGCAACTAATGAAAAACTGTTTTTT	CASSAQSATNEKLFF	-	TRBV2	TRBJ1-4	-
TGTGCCAGTAGGCTGGACAGAGTTTCCACAGATACGCAGTATTTT	CASRLDRVSTDTQYF	-	TRBV19	TRBJ2-3	-
TGTGCCAGCAGCTTGGGTGGCGGCCGAGCGAACACTGAAGCTTTCTTT	CASSLGGGRANTEAFF	-	TRBV5-4	TRBJ1-1	-
TGTGCCAGCAGCTTAGGGGCGAACCGCCCCCAGCATTTT	CASSLGANRPQHF	-	TRBV7-2	TRBJ1-5	-
TGCGCCAGCAGCTTTAGGACTAGCCGAAACACCGGGGAGCTGTTTTTT	CASSFRTSRNTGELFF	TRBD2	TRBV5-1	TRBJ2-2	once
TGTGCCAGCAGCTTAGCGGGCCCAGGTCAATCCTACAATGAGCAGTTCTTC	CASSLAGPGQSYNEQFF	-	TRBV7-2	TRBJ2-1	-
TGTGCCAGCAGCGATCAGTACTATGGCTACACCTTC	CASSDQYYGYTF	-	TRBV6-5	TRBJ1-2	-
TGTGCCAGCAGCGTAGGGGGGCCTGGAAACACCATATATTTT	CASSVGGPGNTIYF	-	TRBV9	TRBJ1-3	-
TGTGCCAGCAGCACCTCAGGGGGCGGTCAGCCCCAGCATTTT	CASSTSGGGQPQHF	TRBD1	TRBV7-8	TRBJ1-5	-
TGTGCCAGCAGCGCTCTTGCTGCGGGGGCTTCCAATGAGCAGTTCTTC	CASSALAAGASNEQFF	-	TRBV7-6	TRBJ2-1	-
TGTGCCAGCAGCTCCCAACAGGGCACTGAAGCTTTCTTT	CASSSQQGTEAFF	-	TRBV7-8	TRBJ1-1	-
TGCGCCAGCGTTGGGAGAACATCTGGAAACACCATATATTTT	CASVGRTSGNTIYF	-	TRBV10-1	TRBJ1-3	-
TGTGCCAGCAGCCTGGGACTAGCGGGAGACCTGCAAGAGACCCAGTACTTC	CASSLGLAGDLQETQYF	TRBD2	TRBV7-9	TRBJ2-5	few
TGTGCCAGCAGCGTAGAGATTAGCGGGGGCCCGAACACCGGGGAGCTGTTTTTT	CASSVEISGGPNTGELFF	TRBD2	TRBV9	TRBJ2-2	-
TGTGCCAGCAGCTTGCCCCAGAACACCGGGGAGCTGTTTTTT	CASSLPQNTGELFF	-	TRBV5-6	TRBJ2-2	-
TGCGCCAGCCCCAGTCTGATTCAGGGGGCCCCCTCGGGCAATCAGCCCCAGCATTTT	CASPSLIQGAPSGNQPQHF	TRBD1	TRBV23-1	TRBJ1-5	-
TGCAGCGCGCTCAGGGGAGAGACCCAGTACTTC	CSALRGETQYF	-	TRBV29-1	TRBJ2-5	-
TGTGCCAGTAGTCGGACTAGCGGAGACAACACCGGGGAGCTGTTTTTT	CASSRTSGDNTGELFF	TRBD2	TRBV19	TRBJ2-2	-
TGTGCCAGCAGCGTGACAGGGACCGGGGAGCTGTTTTTT	CASSVTGTGELFF	TRBD1	TRBV11-2	TRBJ2-2	-
TGCAGCGTTGGGGCCCGGGACAGACAAGGCTACACCTTC	CSVGARDRQGYTF	TRBD1	TRBV29-1	TRBJ1-2	-
TGTGCCAGCAGGCCGTCATGGACAGTTCAAGAGACCCAGTACTTC	CASRPSWTVQETQYF	-	TRBV5-4	TRBJ2-5	-
TGCGCCAGCAGTGATTATAGGACTGGCACAGATACGCAGTATTTT	CASSDYRTGTDTQYF	-	TRBV10-2	TRBJ2-3	once
TGTGCCAGCAGCTTAGCGACGGGAGTTTATGGCTACACCTTC	CASSLATGVYGYTF	-	TRBV7-2	TRBJ1-2	-
TGCGCCAGCAGCTTGAGTACAGGGGGCACCGGGGAGCTGTTTTTT	CASSLSTGGTGELFF	TRBD1	TRBV5-1	TRBJ2-2	-
TGCGCCAGCAGCCATGTCCTAGCTAGCACAGATACGCAGTATTTT	CASSHVLASTDTQYF	-	TRBV4-1	TRBJ2-3	-
TGTGCCAGCAGCCGCATAGGACAGGGCTATGGCTACACCTTC	CASSRIGQGYGYTF	TRBD1	TRBV3-1/TRBV3-2	TRBJ1-2	-
TGTGCCAGCTCACCACCGTGGGGCCTACAAATGGGGGGCTACACCTTC	CASSPPWGLQMGGYTF	-	TRBV18	TRBJ1-2	-
TGTGCCAGCAGCCAAGGCCGCAAACGGGAGGGCTACGAGCAGTACTTC	CASSQGRKREGYEQYF	TRBD2	TRBV14	TRBJ2-7	-
TGTGCCCGGGGGGCAGTCGCGAATACTGAAGCTTTCTTT	CARGAVANTEAFF	-	TRBV7-9	TRBJ1-1	once
TGTGCCAGCAGCTTAGCGGGCCAGAGGGGGACCGGGGAGCTGTTTTTT	CASSLAGQRGTGELFF	-	TRBV7-6	TRBJ2-2	-
TGTGCCAGCAGTGTCCGGGATTGGTCGGTGAACACTGAAGCTTTCTTT	CASSVRDWSVNTEAFF	-	TRBV6-2/TRBV6-3	TRBJ1-1	once
TGTGCCAGCAGCTTGTTCGGGGGTTCAACTAATGAAAAACTGTTTTTT	CASSLFGGSTNEKLFF	-	TRBV5-8	TRBJ1-4	-
TGCGCCACCATGCCAGGGGGTAACACCGGGGAGCTGTTTTTT	CATMPGGNTGELFF	TRBD1	TRBV5-1	TRBJ2-2	-
TGTGCCAGCAGCCTTGGACAGGGTGGTATGGACGAGCAGTACTTC	CASSLGQGGMDEQYF	TRBD1	TRBV25-1	TRBJ2-7	-
TGCGCCAGCAGCTTGGTTTCGTATGAGCAGTTCTTC	CASSLVSYEQFF	-	TRBV5-1	TRBJ2-1	-
TGTGCCATCAGAGCTGCTCTCGATAATTCACCCCTCCACTTT	CAIRAALDNSPLHF	-	TRBV10-3	TRBJ1-6	-
TGTGCCAGCAGCATTGGACTAGCGGGGGGGCGTACAGATACGCAGTATTTT	CASSIGLAGGRTDTQYF	TRBD2	TRBV11-3	TRBJ2-3	-
TGTGCCAGCAGTGATTTCATGAACACTGAAGCTTTCTTT	CASSDFMNTEAFF	-	TRBV6-1	TRBJ1-1	few
TGTGCCAGCATGGGCAGGGGGGAAAAACTGTTTTTT	CASMGRGEKLFF	TRBD1	TRBV2	TRBJ1-4	-
TGTGCCAGCAGCCAGGAAGGCAGGGGGCGCACAGATACGCAGTATTTT	CASSQEGRGRTDTQYF	TRBD1	TRBV5-8	TRBJ2-3	once
TGCAGTGCTAGTGGCCCAAGGGGCTACGAGCAGTACTTC	CSASGPRGYEQYF	-	TRBV20-1	TRBJ2-7	-
TGTGCCAGCAGCGTAGCTGGTACAGGTTCCGGCGAGCAGTACTTC	CASSVAGTGSGEQYF	-	TRBV9	TRBJ2-7	-